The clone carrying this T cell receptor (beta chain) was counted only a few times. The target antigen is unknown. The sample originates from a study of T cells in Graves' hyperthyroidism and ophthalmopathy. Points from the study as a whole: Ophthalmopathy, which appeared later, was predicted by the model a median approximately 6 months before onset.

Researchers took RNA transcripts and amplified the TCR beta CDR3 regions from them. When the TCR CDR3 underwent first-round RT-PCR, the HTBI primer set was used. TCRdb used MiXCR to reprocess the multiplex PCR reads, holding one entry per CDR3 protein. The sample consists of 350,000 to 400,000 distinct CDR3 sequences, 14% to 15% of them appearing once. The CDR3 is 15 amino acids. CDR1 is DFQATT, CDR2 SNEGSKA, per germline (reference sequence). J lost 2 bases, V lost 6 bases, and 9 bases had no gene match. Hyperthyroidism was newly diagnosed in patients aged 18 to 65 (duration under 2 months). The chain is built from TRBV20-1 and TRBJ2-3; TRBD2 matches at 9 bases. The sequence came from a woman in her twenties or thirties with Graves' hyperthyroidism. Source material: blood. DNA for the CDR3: TGCAGTGCCAAGACTAGCGGAACTTTCACAGATACGCAGTATTTT. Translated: CSAKTSGTFTDTQYF.